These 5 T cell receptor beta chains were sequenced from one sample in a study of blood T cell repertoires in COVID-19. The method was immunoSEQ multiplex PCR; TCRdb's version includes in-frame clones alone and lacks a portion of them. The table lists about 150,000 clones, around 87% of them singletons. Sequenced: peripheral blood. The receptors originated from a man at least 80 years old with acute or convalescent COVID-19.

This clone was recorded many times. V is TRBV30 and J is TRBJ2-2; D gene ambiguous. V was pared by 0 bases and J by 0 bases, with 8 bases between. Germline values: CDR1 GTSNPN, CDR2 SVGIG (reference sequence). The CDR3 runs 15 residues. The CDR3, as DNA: TGTGCCTGGAGTGTAACTATATCGAACACCGGGGAGCTGTTTTTT. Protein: CAWSVTISNTGELFF. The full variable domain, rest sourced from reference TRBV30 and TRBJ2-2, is SQTIHQWPATLVQPVGSPLSLECTVEGTSNPNLYWYRQAAGRGLQLLFYSVGIGQISSEVPQNLSASRPQDRQFILSSKKLLLSDSGFYLCAWSVTISNTGELFFGEGSRLTVL.

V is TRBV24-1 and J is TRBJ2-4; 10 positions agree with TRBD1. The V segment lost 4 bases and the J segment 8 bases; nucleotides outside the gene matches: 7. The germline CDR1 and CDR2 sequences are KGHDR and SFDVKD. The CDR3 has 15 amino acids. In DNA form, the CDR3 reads TGTGCCACCAGTGACGCCCGGACAGGGGGATACATTCAGTACTTC. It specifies CATSDARTGGYIQYF.

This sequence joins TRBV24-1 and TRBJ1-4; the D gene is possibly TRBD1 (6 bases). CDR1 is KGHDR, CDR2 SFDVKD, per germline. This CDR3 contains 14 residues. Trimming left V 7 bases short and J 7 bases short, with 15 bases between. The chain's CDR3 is CATSLSGDGEKLFF. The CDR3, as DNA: TGTGCCACCAGCCTATCAGGGGATGGTGAAAAACTGTTTTTT.

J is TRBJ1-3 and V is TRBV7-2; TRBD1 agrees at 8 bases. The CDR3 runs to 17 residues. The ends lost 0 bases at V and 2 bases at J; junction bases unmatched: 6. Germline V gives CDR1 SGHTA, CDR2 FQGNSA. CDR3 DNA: TGTGCCAGCAGCTTAGCGTCGACAGGGGTAACTGGAAACACCATATATTTT. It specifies CASSLASTGVTGNTIYF.

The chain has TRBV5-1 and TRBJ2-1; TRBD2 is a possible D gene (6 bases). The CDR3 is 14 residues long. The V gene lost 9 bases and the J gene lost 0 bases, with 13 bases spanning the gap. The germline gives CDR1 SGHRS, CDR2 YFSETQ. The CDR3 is CATHSGGSYNEQFF. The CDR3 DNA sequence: TGCGCCACCCATAGCGGAGGCTCCTACAATGAGCAGTTCTTC.